This TCR beta chain comes out of a study of T cells in tuberculosis. Across the study: In South Africa, adults with active tuberculosis were compared with IGRA-negative and latently infected IGRA-positive adolescents.

The J segment lost 1 base and the V segment lost 7 bases, leaving 13 bases of the junction unmatched. The CDR3 covers 17 residues. Germline V CDR1 and CDR2: SGHRS, YFSETQ. On average roughly 90,000 T cells per donor were immunosequenced. In regard to this clone: Its antigen is as yet unknown.

The table came from immunoSEQ multiplex PCR; TCRdb's copy has only in-frame clones and leaves some out. This table has some 7,700 clones, around 95% appearing once. Whole-study results and caveats: Active tuberculosis alpha repertoires lay closer to GMM-specific TCRs than controls'.

The specimen was PBMCs. This receptor was obtained from an adult with tuberculosis. The V call is TRBV5-1, the J call TRBJ2-7, with TRBD2 matching 11 bases. The CDR3 loop reads CASDSGGRTSGSYEQYF. CDR3 DNA sequence: TGCGCCAGCGATTCGGGAGGGAGGACTAGCGGGTCCTACGAGCAGTACTTC.